This note documents a single T cell receptor (beta chain) sequence. Its antigen is currently unknown. One junction end does not reproduce the germline sequence, and a read error may be involved. The sample is drawn from a study of T cell repertoires in cytomegalovirus infection. Study-wide findings and caveats: Accumulated public TCR beta family frequency recognized individuals carrying CMV together with the relevant HLA.

Using its own MiXCR run on the reads, TCRdb lists one record per CDR3 protein. Of 740,000 or so distinct CDR3 sequences in the sample, less than 40% were seen once. This CDR3 has 13 amino acids. The germline V gene encodes CDR1 ENHRY and CDR2 SYGVKD. Sequencing input: PBMCs. This clonotype was obtained from a human donor in good health (CMV status not recorded). Some clones in this sample may be carry-over from other donors' samples. This chain links TRBV10-3 with TRBJ1-1; D is uncertain. The DNA of the CDR3 is TGTGCCACGTCCAGCGATGTGAACACTGAAGCTTTATTT. Translation: CATSSDVNTEALF.